This TCR beta chain stems from a study of graft-versus-host responses after intestinal transplantation. Study-wide findings and caveats: After transplant, early declines in HvG clones were associated with peak levels of circulating GvH clones. Allografts carried high graft-versus-host to host-versus-graft clonal ratios in patients having graft-donor T cell macrochimerism. Present in recipient marrow, GvH clones included some that appeared first in ileum or blood.

About this clone: What it recognizes is unknown.

Germline CDR1 reads MNHNS; CDR2 reads SASEGT. After removal of 3 bases from V and 1 base from J, the junction contained 5 bases not matched to a gene. The CDR3 consists of 15 residues. The protocol was immunoSEQ multiplex PCR, while the TCRdb copy is restricted to in-frame clones and leaves out a portion. The profile covers 85,000 to 90,000 clones, with almost 90% appearing a single time and over 0.1% taken by the ten largest. This TCR derives from a human donor who received an intestinal transplant. The sample was unstimulated CD4+ T cells sorted from spleen or lymph node cells, taken before intestinal transplant. The chain has TRBV6-1 and TRBJ1-2; 7 bases agree with TRBD1. DNA of the CDR3: TGTGCCAGCAGTGATCGACAGGGTGGTAACTATGGCTACACCTTC. Residues: CASSDRQGGNYGYTF.